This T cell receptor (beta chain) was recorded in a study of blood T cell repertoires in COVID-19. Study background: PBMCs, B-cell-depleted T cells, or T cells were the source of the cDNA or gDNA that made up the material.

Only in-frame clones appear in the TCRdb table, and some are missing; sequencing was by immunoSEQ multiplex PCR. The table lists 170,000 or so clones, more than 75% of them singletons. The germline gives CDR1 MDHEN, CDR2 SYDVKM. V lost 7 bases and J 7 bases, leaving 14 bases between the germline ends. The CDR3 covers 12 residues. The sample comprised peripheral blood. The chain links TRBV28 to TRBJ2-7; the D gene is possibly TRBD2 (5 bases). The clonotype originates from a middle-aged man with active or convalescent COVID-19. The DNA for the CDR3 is TGTGCCAGCACTCCTCTGGCGGGTGAGCAGTACTTC. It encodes CASTPLAGEQYF.